This passage covers 18 T cell receptor beta chains from one sample sequenced in a study of regulatory T cells in long-lasting Graves disease. Time point indicated: newly diagnosed GD, antithyroid drugs for less than 3 months. Extracted RNA from PBMCs served as the source of the TCR library. Assembly of TCR beta libraries relied on iRepertoire HTBI primers together with Arm-PCR of CDR3 regions. Each CDR3 protein gets one entry after TCRdb re-called the multiplex PCR reads with MiXCR. The sample yields over 450,000 distinct CDR3 sequences, about 12% seen once. Separately, the same data were catalogued under a study of T cells in Graves' hyperthyroidism and ophthalmopathy.

Here the sequenced sample was peripheral blood mononuclear cells (PBMCs), taken at new diagnosis, from a patient treated with antithyroid drugs. The source of these receptors is a woman aged 30 to 39 with Graves disease.

This clonotype was counted at least ten times. The CDR3, as DNA: TGTGCCAGCAACTTGAGGGGGGGGGCCCCGTACTTC. Residues: CASNLRGGAPYF. The chain joins TRBV28 to TRBJ2-5, with a weak D call TRBD2 (7 bases). In germline, CDR1 is MDHEN, CDR2 SYDVKM. V was trimmed by 7 bases and J by 13 bases, leaving 19 bases between them. The CDR3 covers 12 residues.

This clonotype was recorded at least ten times. The chain links TRBV19 to TRBJ2-5; D perhaps matches TRBD2 (5 bases). CDR1 and CDR2 from the germline V gene are LNHDA and SQIVND (reference sequence). Trimming took 6 bases from V and 4 from J, leaving 15 bases between them. The CDR3 has 14 amino acids. CDR3 region: CASRPREGRETQYF. The CDR3 bases are TGTGCCAGTAGACCAAGAGAGGGCCGAGAGACCCAGTACTTC.

This clonotype was seen repeatedly, ten times or more. The chain joins TRBV27 to TRBJ2-2; 13 bases align to TRBD2. This CDR3 is built from 15 residues. Germline CDR1 MNHEY, CDR2 SMNVEV (reference sequence). Unmatched junction bases numbered 5, after V lost 9 bases and J lost 4 bases. This chain's CDR3 is CASSGTSGITGELFF. DNA for the CDR3: TGTGCCAGTTCCGGGACTAGCGGGATCACCGGGGAGCTGTTTTTT.

This clonotype appeared many times. This rearrangement joins TRBV19 to TRBJ1-1; 7 bases agree with TRBD1. The CDR3 sequence is 15 residues long. J gave up 7 bases and V 5 bases, and 13 bases lay outside the gene matches. Per germline, CDR1 LNHDA and CDR2 SQIVND (reference sequence). The CDR3 DNA reads TGTGCCAGTAGTGACCCCCGACAGGGAAGGGTTGAAGCTTTCTTT. Protein sequence: CASSDPRQGRVEAFF.

Note on this clonotype: One end of the junction varies from germline; a read error may be responsible. The chain has TRBV7-8 and TRBJ2-7, with 10 bases fitting TRBD1. The length of the CDR3 is 14 residues. Germline CDR1 SGHVS, CDR2 FQNEAQ. The CDR3 reads CASSLGQGRYEQHF. Written as DNA, the CDR3 is TGTGCCAGCAGCTTGGGACAGGGGAGGTACGAGCAGCACTTC.

This clonotype came up many times. The chain recombines TRBV20-1 with TRBJ2-1; 7 bases are shared with TRBD2. This CDR3 contains 14 residues. The germline V gene encodes CDR1 DFQATT and CDR2 SNEGSKA (reference sequence). The J segment lost 8 bases and the V segment lost 3 bases, leaving 10 bases of the junction unmatched. As DNA, the CDR3 is TGCAGTGCTAGTCTTGGCGGGAGAGAGTATGAGCAGTTCTTC. The encoded protein is CSASLGGREYEQFF.

The gene calls are TRBV7-9 and TRBJ2-2; no clear D. The V end was cut by 6 bases, the J end by 5 bases, with 16 bases between. The CDR3 runs to 15 residues. Germline lookup yields CDR1 SEHNR and CDR2 FQNEAQ (reference sequence). CDR3 sequence: CASRQELDQTGELFF. In nucleotides, the CDR3 is TGTGCCAGCAGACAAGAACTCGACCAGACCGGGGAGCTGTTTTTT.

At least ten counts were recorded for this clonotype. V usage is TRBV28 and J usage is TRBJ2-1; TRBD2 aligns across 10 bases. Germline V CDR1 and CDR2: MDHEN, SYDVKM. The CDR3 is 17 residues long. V trimming: 3 bases; J trimming: 4 bases; junction bases outside the gene matches: 9. CDR3 amino acids: CASSLRSGREFYNEQFF. In DNA form, the CDR3 reads TGTGCCAGCAGTTTGCGGAGCGGGAGGGAATTTTACAATGAGCAGTTCTTC. The variable domain in full, completed from reference TRBV28 and TRBJ2-1, reads DVKVTQSSRYLVKRTGEKVFLECVQDMDHENMFWYRQDPGLGLRLIYFSYDVKMKEKGDIPEGYSVSREKKERFSLILESASTNQTSMYLCASSLRSGREFYNEQFFGPGTRLTVL.

At least ten counts were recorded for this clonotype. CDR3 region: CSAGTLYVGPKTQYF. CDR3 bases: TGCAGTGCTGGTACATTGTATGTGGGCCCGAAGACCCAGTACTTC. The chain links TRBV20-1 to TRBJ2-5; D remains ambiguous. There are 15 residues in the CDR3. V gave up 5 bases and J gave up 6 bases, with 22 bases separating them. The germline CDR1 and CDR2 sequences are DFQATT and SNEGSKA (reference sequence).

Many counts were recorded for this clonotype. This chain joins TRBV28 and TRBJ1-2; D remains ambiguous. CDR3 length: 16 amino acids. CDR1 and CDR2 from the germline V gene are MDHEN and SYDVKM. Trimming removed 1 base at V and 8 bases at J, with 20 bases between. CDR3 in amino acids: CASSLYQDGPLGGYTF. The CDR3 region has the DNA TGTGCCAGCAGTTTATATCAGGACGGCCCTCTTGGAGGCTACACCTTC.

This clonotype was picked up many times. The chain combines TRBV4-3 with TRBJ2-3; D is perhaps TRBD2 (5 bases). This CDR3 comprises 16 residues. V lost 0 bases to trimming and J lost 4 bases, with 14 bases between them. CDR1 LGHNA and CDR2 YSLEER come from the germline V gene. CDR3 amino acids: CASSQEIPVGADTQYF. Written as DNA, the CDR3 is TGCGCCAGCAGCCAAGAAATCCCGGTCGGGGCAGATACGCAGTATTTT.

This clonotype was observed at least ten times. The chain recombines TRBV28 with TRBJ2-7; TRBD2 might be the D (6 bases). The CDR3 contains 18 residues. Germline V gives CDR1 MDHEN, CDR2 SYDVKM. V dropped 7 bases and J dropped 1 base, with 26 bases sitting between them. The CDR3 bases are TGTGCCAGCAATGTGGCACCCCCAAGTAGCGGAGTATCCTACGAGCAGTACTTC. Amino acid sequence: CASNVAPPSSGVSYEQYF.

In regard to this clonotype: This could be a read error, since a much larger clone is one nucleotide away. The chain couples TRBV6-2 or TRBV6-3 to TRBJ1-2; tentatively, D is TRBD1 (5 bases). The germline gives CDR1 MNHEY, CDR2 SVGEGT. This CDR3 region has 14 residues. The CDR3 DNA is TGTGCCAGCAGGGGGGTTAACGGCAACTATGGCCACACCTTC. Translating gives CASRGVNGNYGHTF.

V gene TRBV11-3 combines with J gene TRBJ2-3, with 7 bases matching TRBD2. V shed 5 bases and J 0 bases; nucleotides not matched to a gene: 8. Germline CDR1 and CDR2: SGHNT and YENEEA. The CDR3 sequence is 16 residues long. The CDR3 region is CASSRAPAGSTDTQYF. CDR3 nucleotide sequence: TGTGCCAGCAGCAGGGCACCAGCGGGGAGCACAGATACGCAGTATTTT.

Ten or more counts support this clonotype. The chain joins TRBV12-3 or TRBV12-4 to TRBJ1-5, with 9 bases aligning to TRBD1. Germline trimming cut 4 bases from V and 3 bases from J; bases unmatched to any gene: 4. The CDR3 sequence is 15 residues long. The CDR3 reads CASSSQGAVNQPQHF. The CDR3 bases are TGTGCCAGCAGTTCACAGGGGGCGGTCAATCAGCCCCAGCATTTT.

With regard to this clonotype: A single base separates this from a much larger clone, so it may be a read error. The rearrangement links TRBV6-5 to TRBJ2-5; no definite D call. The CDR3 is 16 residues long. Germline V gene sequence: CDR1 MNHEY, CDR2 SVGAGI. V gave up 2 bases and J gave up 5 bases, with 18 bases separating them. The CDR3 coding sequence is TGTGCCAGCAGTTACCGATTTGCAGTGCTGGGGGAGACCCAGTACTTC. It specifies CASSYRFAVLGETQYF.

The CDR3 DNA follows: TGCGCCAGCAGCTTGATGGGGGTACGCGAGACCCAGTACTTC. Translating it yields CASSLMGVRETQYF. The V call is TRBV5-1, the J call TRBJ2-3; D tentatively fits TRBD1 or TRBD2 (5 bases each). Gene TRBJ2-5 matches the end of the DNA better, so the J call may be wrong. The CDR3 totals 14 residues. Germline V gives CDR1 SGHRS, CDR2 YFSETQ.

This clonotype was recorded many times. The J gene is TRBJ1-4, the V gene TRBV30; D unresolved. CDR3 size: 14 residues. Germline V gene data show CDR1 as GTSNPN and CDR2 as SVGIG (reference sequence). With 4 bases removed from V and 7 bases from J, the gap between germline ends came to 16 bases. CDR3 amino acids: CAWTSGLPGEKLFF. CDR3 nucleotides: TGTGCCTGGACGTCAGGTCTCCCGGGTGAAAAACTGTTTTTT.